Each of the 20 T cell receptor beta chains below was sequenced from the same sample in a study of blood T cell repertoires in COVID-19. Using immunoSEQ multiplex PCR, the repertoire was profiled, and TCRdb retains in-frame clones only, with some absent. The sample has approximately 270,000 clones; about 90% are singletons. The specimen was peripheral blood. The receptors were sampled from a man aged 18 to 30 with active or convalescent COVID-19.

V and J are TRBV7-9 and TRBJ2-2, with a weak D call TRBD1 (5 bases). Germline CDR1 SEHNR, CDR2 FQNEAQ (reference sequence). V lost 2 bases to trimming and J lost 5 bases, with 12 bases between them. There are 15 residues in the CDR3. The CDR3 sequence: CASSLRAGQTGELFF. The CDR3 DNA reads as TGTGCCAGCAGCTTAAGGGCAGGGCAAACCGGGGAGCTGTTTTTT.

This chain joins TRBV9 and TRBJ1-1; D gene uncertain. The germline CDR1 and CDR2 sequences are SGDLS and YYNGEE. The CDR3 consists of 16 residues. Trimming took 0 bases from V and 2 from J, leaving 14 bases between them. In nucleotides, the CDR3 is TGTGCCAGCAGCGTAGGAGTATCGTTGGTAAACACTGAAGCTTTCTTT. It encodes CASSVGVSLVNTEAFF.

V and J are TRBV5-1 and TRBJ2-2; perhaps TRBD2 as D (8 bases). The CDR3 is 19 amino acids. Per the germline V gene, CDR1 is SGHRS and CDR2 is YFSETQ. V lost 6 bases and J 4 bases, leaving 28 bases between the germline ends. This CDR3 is CASTRWGGRSPGGTGELFF. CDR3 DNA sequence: TGCGCCAGCACCCGTTGGGGCGGGAGGAGCCCAGGGGGCACCGGGGAGCTGTTTTTT.

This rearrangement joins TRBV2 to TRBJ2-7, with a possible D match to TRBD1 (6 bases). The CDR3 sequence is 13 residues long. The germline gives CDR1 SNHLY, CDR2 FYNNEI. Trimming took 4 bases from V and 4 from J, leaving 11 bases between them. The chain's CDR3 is CASSGTGLYEQYF. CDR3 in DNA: TGTGCCAGCAGTGGTACAGGGTTGTACGAGCAGTACTTC.

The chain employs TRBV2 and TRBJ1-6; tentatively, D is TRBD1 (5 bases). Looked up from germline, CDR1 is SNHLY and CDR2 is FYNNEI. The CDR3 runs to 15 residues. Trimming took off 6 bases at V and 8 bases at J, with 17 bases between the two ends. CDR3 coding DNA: TGTGCCAGCAGGGATACTGACGTGGGGCATTCACCCCTCCACTTT. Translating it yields CASRDTDVGHSPLHF.

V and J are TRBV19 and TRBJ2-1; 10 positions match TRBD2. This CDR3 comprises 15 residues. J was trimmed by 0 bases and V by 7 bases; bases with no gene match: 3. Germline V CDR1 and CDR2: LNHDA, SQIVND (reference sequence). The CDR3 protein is CASIPSGSSYNEQFF. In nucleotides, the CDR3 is TGTGCCAGTATTCCTAGCGGGAGCTCCTACAATGAGCAGTTCTTC.

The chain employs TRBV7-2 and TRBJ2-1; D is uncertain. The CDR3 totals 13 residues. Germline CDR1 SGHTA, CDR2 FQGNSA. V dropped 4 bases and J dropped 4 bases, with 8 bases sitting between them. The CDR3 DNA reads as TGTGCCAGCAGCTCAGACACGTACAATGAGCAGTTCTTC. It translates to CASSSDTYNEQFF.

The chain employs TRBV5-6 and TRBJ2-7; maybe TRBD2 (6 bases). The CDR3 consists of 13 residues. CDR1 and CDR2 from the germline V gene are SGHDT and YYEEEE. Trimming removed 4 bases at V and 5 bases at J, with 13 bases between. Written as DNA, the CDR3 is TGTGCCAGCAGCCCGGCGGGGATTCACGAGCAGTACTTC. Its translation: CASSPAGIHEQYF.

The CDR3 loop is CASSTRQVDTEAFF. The CDR3 DNA reads as TGTGCCAGCAGCACACGACAGGTCGACACTGAAGCTTTCTTT. This rearrangement joins TRBV9 to TRBJ1-1; perhaps TRBD1 as D (6 bases). CDR1 SGDLS and CDR2 YYNGEE come from the germline V gene. CDR3 length: 14 residues. V dropped 4 bases and J dropped 3 bases, with 13 bases sitting between them. The full variable domain, completed using reference TRBV9 and TRBJ1-1, is DSGVTQTPKHLITATGQRVTLRCSPRSGDLSVYWYQQSLDQGLQFLIQYYNGEERAKGNILERFSAQQFPDLHSELNLSSLELGDSALYFCASSTRQVDTEAFFGQGTRLTVV.

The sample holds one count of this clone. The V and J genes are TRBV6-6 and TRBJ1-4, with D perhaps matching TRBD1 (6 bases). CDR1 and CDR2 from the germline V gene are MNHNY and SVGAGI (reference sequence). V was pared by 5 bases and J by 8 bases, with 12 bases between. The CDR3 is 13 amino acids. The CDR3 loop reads CASSPLTGEKLFF. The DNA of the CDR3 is TGTGCCAGCAGTCCCCTTACAGGGGAAAAACTGTTTTTT.

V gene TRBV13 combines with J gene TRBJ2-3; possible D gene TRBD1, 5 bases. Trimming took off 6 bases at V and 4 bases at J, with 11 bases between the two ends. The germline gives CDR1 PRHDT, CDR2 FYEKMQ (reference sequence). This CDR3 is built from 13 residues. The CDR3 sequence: CASSRGAADTQYF. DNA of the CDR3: TGTGCCAGCAGTAGGGGTGCGGCAGATACGCAGTATTTT.

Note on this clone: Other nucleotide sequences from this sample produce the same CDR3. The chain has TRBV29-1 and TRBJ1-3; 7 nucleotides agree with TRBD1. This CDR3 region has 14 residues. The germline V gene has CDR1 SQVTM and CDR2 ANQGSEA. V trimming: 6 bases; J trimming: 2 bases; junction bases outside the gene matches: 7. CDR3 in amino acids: CSVGLGQAGNTIYF. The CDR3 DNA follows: TGCAGCGTCGGGCTCGGACAGGCTGGAAACACCATATATTTT.

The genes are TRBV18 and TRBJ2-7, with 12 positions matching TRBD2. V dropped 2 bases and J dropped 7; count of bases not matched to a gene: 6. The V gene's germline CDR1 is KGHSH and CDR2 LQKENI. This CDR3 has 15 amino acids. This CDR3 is CASSPSRLAGEEQYF. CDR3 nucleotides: TGTGCCAGCTCACCATCGAGACTAGCGGGGGAGGAGCAGTACTTC.

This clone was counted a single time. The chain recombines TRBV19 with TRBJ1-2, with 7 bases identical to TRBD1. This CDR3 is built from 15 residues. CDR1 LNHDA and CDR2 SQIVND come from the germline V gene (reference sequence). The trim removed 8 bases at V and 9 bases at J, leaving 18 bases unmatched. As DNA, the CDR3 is TGTGCCAGTTGGAAAGACCGGGACAGCCCTTGGAGCTACACCTTC. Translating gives CASWKDRDSPWSYTF.

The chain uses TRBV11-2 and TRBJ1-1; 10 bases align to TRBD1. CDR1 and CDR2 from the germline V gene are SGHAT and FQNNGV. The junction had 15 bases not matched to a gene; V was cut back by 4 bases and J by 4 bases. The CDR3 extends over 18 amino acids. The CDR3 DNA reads TGTGCCAGCAGCTGGTCGCTCCTGACAGGGGGCGGTGGCACTGAAGCTTTCTTT. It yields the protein CASSWSLLTGGGGTEAFF.

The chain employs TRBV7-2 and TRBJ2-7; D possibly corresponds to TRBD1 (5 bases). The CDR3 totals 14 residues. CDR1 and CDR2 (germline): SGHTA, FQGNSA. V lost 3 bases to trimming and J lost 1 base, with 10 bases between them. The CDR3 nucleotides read TGTGCCAGCAGCTTGGACACGAAATCCTACGAGCAGTACTTC. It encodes CASSLDTKSYEQYF. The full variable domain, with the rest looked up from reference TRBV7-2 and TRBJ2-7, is GAGVSQSPSNKVTEKGKDVELRCDPISGHTALYWYRQSLGQGLEFLIYFQGNSAPDKSGLPSDRFSAERTGGSVSTLTIQRTQQEDSAVYLCASSLDTKSYEQYFGPGTRLTVT.

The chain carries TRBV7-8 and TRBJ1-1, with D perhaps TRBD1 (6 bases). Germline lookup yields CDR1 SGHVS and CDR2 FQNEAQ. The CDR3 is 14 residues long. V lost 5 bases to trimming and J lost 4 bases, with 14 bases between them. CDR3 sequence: CASSVQGSRTEAFF. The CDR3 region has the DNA TGTGCCAGCAGCGTACAGGGAAGTCGCACTGAAGCTTTCTTT.

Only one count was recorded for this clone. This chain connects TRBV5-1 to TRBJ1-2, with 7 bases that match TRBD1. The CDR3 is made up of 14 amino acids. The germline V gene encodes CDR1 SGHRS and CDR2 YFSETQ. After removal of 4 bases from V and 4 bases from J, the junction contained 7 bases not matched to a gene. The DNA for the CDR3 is TGCGCCAGCAGCGAGGGACAGTCTGGCTATGGCTACACCTTC. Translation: CASSEGQSGYGYTF.

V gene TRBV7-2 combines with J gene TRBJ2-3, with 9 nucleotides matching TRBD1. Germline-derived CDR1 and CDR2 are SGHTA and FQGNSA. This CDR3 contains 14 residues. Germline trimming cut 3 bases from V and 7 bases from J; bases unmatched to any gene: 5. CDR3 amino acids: CASSFRTGEHTQYF. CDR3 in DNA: TGTGCCAGCAGCTTCCGGACAGGGGAACATACGCAGTATTTT.

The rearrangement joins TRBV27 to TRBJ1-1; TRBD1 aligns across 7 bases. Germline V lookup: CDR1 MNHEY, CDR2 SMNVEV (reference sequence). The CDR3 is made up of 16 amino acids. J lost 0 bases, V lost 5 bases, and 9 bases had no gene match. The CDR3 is CASSPSQGEVNTEAFF. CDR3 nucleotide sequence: TGTGCCAGCAGTCCCTCCCAGGGGGAGGTGAACACTGAAGCTTTCTTT.